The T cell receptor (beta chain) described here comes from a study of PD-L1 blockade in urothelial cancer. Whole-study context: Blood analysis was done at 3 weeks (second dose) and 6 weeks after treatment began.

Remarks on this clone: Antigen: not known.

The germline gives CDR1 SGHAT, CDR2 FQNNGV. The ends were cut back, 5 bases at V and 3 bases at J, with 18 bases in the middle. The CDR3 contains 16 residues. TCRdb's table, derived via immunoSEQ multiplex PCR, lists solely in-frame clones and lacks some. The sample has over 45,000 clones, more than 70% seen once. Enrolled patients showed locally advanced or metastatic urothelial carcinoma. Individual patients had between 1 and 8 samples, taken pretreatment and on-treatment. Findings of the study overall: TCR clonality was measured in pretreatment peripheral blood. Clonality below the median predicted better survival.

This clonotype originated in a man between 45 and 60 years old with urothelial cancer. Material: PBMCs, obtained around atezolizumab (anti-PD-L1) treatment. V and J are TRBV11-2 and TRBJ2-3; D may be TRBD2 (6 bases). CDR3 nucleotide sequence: TGTGCCAGCAGCCCCCAGCGACTAGTTGGGACAGATACGCAGTATTTT. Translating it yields CASSPQRLVGTDTQYF.